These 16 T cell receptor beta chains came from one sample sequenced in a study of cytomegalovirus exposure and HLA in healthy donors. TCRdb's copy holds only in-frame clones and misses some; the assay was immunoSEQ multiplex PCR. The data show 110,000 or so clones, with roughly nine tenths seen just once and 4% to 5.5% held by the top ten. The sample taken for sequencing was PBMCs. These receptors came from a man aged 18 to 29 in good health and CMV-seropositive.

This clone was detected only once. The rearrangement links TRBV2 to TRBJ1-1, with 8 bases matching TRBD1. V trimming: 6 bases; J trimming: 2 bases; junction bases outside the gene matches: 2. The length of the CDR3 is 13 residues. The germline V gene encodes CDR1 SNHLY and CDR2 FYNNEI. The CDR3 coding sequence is TGTGCCAGCAGCAGGGGGCGTAACACTGAAGCTTTCTTT. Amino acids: CASSRGRNTEAFF.

This chain's CDR3 is CASSLDRDGSPLHF. CDR3 DNA sequence: TGCGCCAGCAGCTTGGACAGGGACGGTTCACCCCTCCACTTT. V gene TRBV5-1 combines with J gene TRBJ1-6, with a possible D match to TRBD1 (6 bases). Germline V gives CDR1 SGHRS, CDR2 YFSETQ. This CDR3 comprises 14 residues. V lost 0 bases, J lost 9 bases, and 10 bases lay in between.

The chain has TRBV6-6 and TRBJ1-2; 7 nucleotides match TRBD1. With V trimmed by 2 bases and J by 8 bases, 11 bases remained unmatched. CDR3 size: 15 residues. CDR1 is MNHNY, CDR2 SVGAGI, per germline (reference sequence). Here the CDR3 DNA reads TGTGCCAGCAGTTACAAACCTCGAGGGGGACAGGGCTACACCTTC. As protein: CASSYKPRGGQGYTF.

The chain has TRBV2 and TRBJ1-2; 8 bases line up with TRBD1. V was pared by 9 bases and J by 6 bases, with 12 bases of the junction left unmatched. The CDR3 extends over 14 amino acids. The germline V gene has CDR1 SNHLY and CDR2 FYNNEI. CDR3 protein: CASLWDDRGDGYTF. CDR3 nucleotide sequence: TGTGCCAGTCTTTGGGACGACAGGGGCGATGGCTACACCTTC.

CDR3 coding DNA: TGTGCCAGCAGTTTATCAGGGACACCATACAATGAGCAGTTCTTC. Translated: CASSLSGTPYNEQFF. This sequence joins TRBV27 and TRBJ2-1, with a possible D match to TRBD1 (6 bases). This CDR3 region has 15 residues. Germline assignment: CDR1 MNHEY and CDR2 SMNVEV (reference sequence). V lost 0 bases to trimming and J lost 4 bases, with 10 bases between them.

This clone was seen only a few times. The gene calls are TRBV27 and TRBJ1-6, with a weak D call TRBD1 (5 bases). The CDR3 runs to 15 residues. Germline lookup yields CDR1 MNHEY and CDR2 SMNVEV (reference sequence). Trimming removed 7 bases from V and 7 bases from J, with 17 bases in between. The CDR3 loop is CASTGQRHPNSPLHF. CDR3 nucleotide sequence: TGTGCCAGCACAGGGCAGAGACACCCGAATTCACCCCTCCACTTT.

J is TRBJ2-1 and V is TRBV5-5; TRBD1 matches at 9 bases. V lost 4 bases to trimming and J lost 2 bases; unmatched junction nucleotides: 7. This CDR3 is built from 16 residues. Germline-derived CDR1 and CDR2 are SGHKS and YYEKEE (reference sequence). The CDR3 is CASSPGQGIAYNEQFF. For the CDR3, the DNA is TGTGCCAGCAGCCCCGGACAGGGGATCGCCTACAATGAGCAGTTCTTC.

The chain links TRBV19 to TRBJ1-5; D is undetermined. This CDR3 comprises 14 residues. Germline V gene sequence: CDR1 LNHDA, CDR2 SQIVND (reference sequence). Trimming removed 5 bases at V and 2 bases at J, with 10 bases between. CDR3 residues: CASSATAGNQPQHF. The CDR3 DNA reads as TGTGCCAGTAGTGCCACGGCGGGCAATCAGCCCCAGCATTTT.

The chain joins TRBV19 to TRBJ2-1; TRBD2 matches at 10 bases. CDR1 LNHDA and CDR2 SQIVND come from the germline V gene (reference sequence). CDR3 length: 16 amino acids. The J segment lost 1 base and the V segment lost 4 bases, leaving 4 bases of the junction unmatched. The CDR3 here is CASSTDSGGSYNEQFF. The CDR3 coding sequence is TGTGCCAGTAGTACTGATAGCGGGGGGTCCTACAATGAGCAGTTCTTC.

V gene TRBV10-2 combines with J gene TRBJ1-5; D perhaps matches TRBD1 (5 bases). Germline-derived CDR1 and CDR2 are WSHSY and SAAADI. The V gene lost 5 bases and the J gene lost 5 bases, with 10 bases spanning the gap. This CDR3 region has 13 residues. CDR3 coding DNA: TGCGCCAGCAGTCAGGGAGGGTATCAGCCCCAGCATTTT. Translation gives CASSQGGYQPQHF.

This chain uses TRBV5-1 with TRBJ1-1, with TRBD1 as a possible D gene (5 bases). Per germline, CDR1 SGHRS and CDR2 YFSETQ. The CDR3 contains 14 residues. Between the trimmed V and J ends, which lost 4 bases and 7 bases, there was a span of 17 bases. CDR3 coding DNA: TGCGCCAGCAGCCCGGTATGGGAGGGGATTGAAGCTTTCTTT. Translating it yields CASSPVWEGIEAFF.

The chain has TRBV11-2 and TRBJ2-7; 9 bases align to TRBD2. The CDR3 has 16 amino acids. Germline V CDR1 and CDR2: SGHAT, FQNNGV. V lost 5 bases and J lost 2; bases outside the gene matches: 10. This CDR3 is CASSPRGQRGAYEQYF. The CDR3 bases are TGTGCCAGCAGCCCGCGGGGGCAGCGGGGGGCCTACGAGCAGTACTTC. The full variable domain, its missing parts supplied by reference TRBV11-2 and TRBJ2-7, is EAGVAQSPRYKIIEKRQSVAFWCNPISGHATLYWYQQILGQGPKLLIQFQNNGVVDDSQLPKDRFSAERLKGVDSTLKIQPAKLEDSAVYLCASSPRGQRGAYEQYFGPGTRLTVT.

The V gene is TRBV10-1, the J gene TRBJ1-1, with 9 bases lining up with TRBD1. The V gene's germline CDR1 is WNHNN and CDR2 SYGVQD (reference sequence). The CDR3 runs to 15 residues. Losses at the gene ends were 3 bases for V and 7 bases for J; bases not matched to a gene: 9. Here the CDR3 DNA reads TGCGCCAGCAGTGAACCGGGACAGGGTTCTAGTGAAGCTTTCTTT. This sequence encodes CASSEPGQGSSEAFF.

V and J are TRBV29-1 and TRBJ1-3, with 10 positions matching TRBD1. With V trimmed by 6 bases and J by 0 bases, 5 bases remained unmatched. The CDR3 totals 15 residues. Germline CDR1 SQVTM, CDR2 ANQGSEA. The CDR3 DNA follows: TGCAGCGTCTCCGGGACAGGGGTCTCTGGAAACACCATATATTTT. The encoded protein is CSVSGTGVSGNTIYF. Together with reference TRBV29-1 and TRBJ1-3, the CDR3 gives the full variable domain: SAVISQKPSRDICQRGTSLTIQCQVDSQVTMMFWYRQQPGQSLTLIATANQGSEATYESGFVIDKFPISRPNLTFSTLTVSNMSPEDSSIYLCSVSGTGVSGNTIYFGEGSWLTVV.

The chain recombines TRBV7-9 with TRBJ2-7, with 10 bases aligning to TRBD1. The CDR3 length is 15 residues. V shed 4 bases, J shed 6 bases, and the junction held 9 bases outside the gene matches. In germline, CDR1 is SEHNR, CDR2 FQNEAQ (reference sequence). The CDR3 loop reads CASSSSDRGRGEQYF. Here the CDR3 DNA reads TGTGCCAGCAGCTCATCTGACAGGGGGCGAGGCGAGCAGTACTTC.

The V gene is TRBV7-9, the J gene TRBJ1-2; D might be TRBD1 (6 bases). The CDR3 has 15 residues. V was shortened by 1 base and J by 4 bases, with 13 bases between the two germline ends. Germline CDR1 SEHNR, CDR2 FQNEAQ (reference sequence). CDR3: CASSLEGSGVYGYTF. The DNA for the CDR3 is TGTGCCAGCAGCTTAGAAGGGTCAGGGGTCTATGGCTACACCTTC.